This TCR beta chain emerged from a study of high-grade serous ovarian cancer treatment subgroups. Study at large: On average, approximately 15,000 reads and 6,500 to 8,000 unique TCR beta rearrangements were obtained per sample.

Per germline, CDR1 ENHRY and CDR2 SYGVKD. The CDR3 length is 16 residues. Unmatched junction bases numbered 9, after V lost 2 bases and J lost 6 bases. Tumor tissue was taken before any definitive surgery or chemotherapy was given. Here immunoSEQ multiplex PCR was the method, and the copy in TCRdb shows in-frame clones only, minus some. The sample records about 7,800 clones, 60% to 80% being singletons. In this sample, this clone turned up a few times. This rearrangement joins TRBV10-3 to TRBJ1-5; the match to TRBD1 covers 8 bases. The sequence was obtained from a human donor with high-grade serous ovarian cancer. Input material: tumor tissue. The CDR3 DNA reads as TGTGCCATCAGTGAGCCACACAGGGGGATGAGTCAGCCCCAGCATTTT. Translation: CAISEPHRGMSQPQHF.